One sample yielded the 22 T cell receptor beta chains listed below, sequenced in a study of control samples from healthy donors and cancer patients. The data were produced by immunoSEQ multiplex PCR, yet TCRdb's version contains in-frame clones alone and is incomplete. Of just over 150,000 clones in the sample, about 94% were seen once. The sequencing input was blood. The receptor set was obtained from a woman in her thirties or forties in good health.

The V call is TRBV20-1, the J call TRBJ2-5; 10 nucleotides align to TRBD2. Germline V gives CDR1 DFQATT, CDR2 SNEGSKA (reference sequence). V gave up 3 bases and J gave up 5 bases; unmatched junction bases: 9. This CDR3 spans 15 amino acids. The CDR3: CSASVGSGRWETQYF. CDR3 bases: TGCAGTGCTAGTGTGGGTAGCGGGAGGTGGGAGACCCAGTACTTC.

This chain connects TRBV19 to TRBJ2-1; D is unresolved. The germline V and J ends were trimmed by 6 bases and 12 bases, with 12 bases remaining between them. The CDR3 runs to 11 residues. The germline V gene has CDR1 LNHDA and CDR2 SQIVND (reference sequence). In nucleotides, the CDR3 is TGTGCCAGTAGCCCCCCGCCCGGGCAGTTCTTC. This gives the protein CASSPPPGQFF.

This clone appeared a single time. The V and J genes are TRBV5-6 and TRBJ2-1, with D hard to call. The germline CDR1 and CDR2 sequences are SGHDT and YYEEEE. V dropped 0 bases and J dropped 0 bases, with 7 bases sitting between them. The CDR3 is 15 residues long. CDR3 protein: CASSLAVSSYNEQFF. CDR3 coding DNA: TGTGCCAGCAGCTTGGCCGTGAGCTCCTACAATGAGCAGTTCTTC.

The chain recombines TRBV5-5 with TRBJ1-1, with D unclear. This CDR3 comprises 12 residues. Germline CDR1 reads SGHKS; CDR2 reads YYEKEE (reference sequence). With 4 bases removed from V and 3 bases from J, the gap between germline ends came to 7 bases. CDR3 bases: TGTGCCAGCAGCCGCGACGACACTGAAGCTTTCTTT. Amino acid sequence: CASSRDDTEAFF.

The J gene is TRBJ2-3, the V gene TRBV7-2; 8 bases match TRBD2. Germline V gene data show CDR1 as SGHTA and CDR2 as FQGNSA. V lost 1 base to trimming and J lost 2 bases; unmatched junction nucleotides: 5. The CDR3 consists of 16 residues. The CDR3 is CASSLGRGDNTDTQYF. DNA for the CDR3: TGTGCCAGCAGCTTAGGGCGGGGGGACAACACAGATACGCAGTATTTT.

This sequence joins TRBV18 and TRBJ2-1, with TRBD1 matching over 9 bases. The CDR3 extends over 15 amino acids. Trimming at V came to 1 base and at J to 6 bases, leaving 4 bases not matched to a gene. CDR1 KGHSH and CDR2 LQKENI come from the germline V gene. CDR3 protein: CASSPRTGVTNEQFF. The CDR3 nucleotides are TGTGCCAGCTCACCACGGACAGGGGTTACCAATGAGCAGTTCTTC.

V is TRBV7-9 and J is TRBJ1-1, with 8 nucleotides matching TRBD1. The CDR3 loop spans 15 amino acids. CDR1 SEHNR and CDR2 FQNEAQ come from the germline V gene (reference sequence). The J segment lost 1 base and the V segment lost 4 bases, leaving 5 bases of the junction unmatched. This CDR3 is CASSSGTGQNTEAFF. The CDR3 region has the DNA TGTGCCAGCAGCTCCGGGACAGGTCAGAACACTGAAGCTTTCTTT. The full variable domain, with the rest looked up from reference TRBV7-9 and TRBJ1-1, is DTGVSQNPRHKITKRGQNVTFRCDPISEHNRLYWYRQTLGQGPEFLTYFQNEAQLEKSRLLSDRFSAERPKGSFSTLEIQRTEQGDSAMYLCASSSGTGQNTEAFFGQGTRLTVV.

The rearrangement links TRBV10-3 to TRBJ1-2; D remains ambiguous. Germline assignment: CDR1 ENHRY and CDR2 SYGVKD. Trimming pared 0 bases from V and 3 bases from J, leaving 2 bases between. This CDR3 has 12 residues. The CDR3 DNA reads as TGTGCCATCAGTGAGTCGGACTATGGCTACACCTTC. Translated, it gives CAISESDYGYTF.

V and J are TRBV10-3 and TRBJ1-5; D is ambiguous. CDR3 size: 15 residues. The germline gives CDR1 ENHRY, CDR2 SYGVKD. V was trimmed by 0 bases and J by 6 bases, leaving 12 bases between them. CDR3 DNA: TGTGCCATCAGTGAGTCGTTAGGGAGGGCTCAGCCCCAGCATTTT. Its protein product is CAISESLGRAQPQHF.

The chain links TRBV7-2 to TRBJ2-1; 11 nucleotides align to TRBD1. CDR3 size: 15 residues. Germline CDR1 is SGHTA and CDR2 is FQGNSA. V lost 7 bases, J lost 4 bases, and 6 bases stayed unmatched. CDR3 region: CASKMGQGGYNEQFF. Written as DNA, the CDR3 is TGTGCCAGCAAGATGGGACAGGGGGGATACAATGAGCAGTTCTTC.

The chain combines TRBV10-3 with TRBJ1-4; D gene ambiguous. There are 14 residues in the CDR3. Germline loops: CDR1 ENHRY, CDR2 SYGVKD. Trimming cost V 3 bases and J 2 bases, with 7 bases left between them. The CDR3, as DNA: TGTGCCATCAGTGAAGGGAGCACTAATGAAAAACTGTTTTTT. It codes for CAISEGSTNEKLFF.

The chain couples TRBV29-1 to TRBJ2-3, with D hard to call. This CDR3 is 10 amino acids long. Trimming pared 5 bases from V and 2 bases from J, leaving 2 bases between. Germline CDR1 SQVTM, CDR2 ANQGSEA. DNA of the CDR3: TGCAGCGTTTTCACAGATACGCAGTATTTT. It is translated as CSVFTDTQYF.

The J gene is TRBJ2-7, the V gene TRBV19; no clear D. CDR3 length: 16 amino acids. The V end was cut by 1 base, the J end by 2 bases, with 15 bases between. CDR1 is LNHDA, CDR2 SQIVND, per germline (reference sequence). CDR3 coding DNA: TGTGCCAGTAGTATAGTCTTCACAGATGACCCCTACGAGCAGTACTTC. Its translation: CASSIVFTDDPYEQYF.

V usage is TRBV27 and J usage is TRBJ1-2; TRBD1 matches 7 bases. V lost 3 bases and J lost 7; bases outside the gene matches: 14. Germline V lookup: CDR1 MNHEY, CDR2 SMNVEV (reference sequence). This CDR3 contains 16 residues. The CDR3: CASSFIGQGELGGYTF. The CDR3 coding sequence is TGTGCCAGCAGTTTTATAGGGCAGGGGGAACTCGGTGGCTACACCTTC.

The CDR3 DNA follows: TGTGCCAGCAGTTACTCTAGGGGCGCCGAGCCCCAGCATTTT. It yields the protein CASSYSRGAEPQHF. The V and J genes are TRBV6-2 or TRBV6-3 and TRBJ1-5; possible D gene TRBD1, 5 bases. Germline V gives CDR1 MNHEY, CDR2 SVGEGT. V was clipped by 0 bases and J by 8 bases, with 11 bases between them. The length of the CDR3 is 14 residues.

The chain combines TRBV9 with TRBJ1-2; 8 positions agree with TRBD1. The CDR3 runs 14 residues. From germline, CDR1 is SGDLS and CDR2 YYNGEE. V shed 5 bases, J shed 0 bases, and the junction held 3 bases outside the gene matches. This chain's CDR3 is CASSGQGANYGYTF. CDR3 nucleotides: TGTGCCAGCAGTGGACAGGGAGCTAACTATGGCTACACCTTC.

The chain carries TRBV7-2 and TRBJ1-1, with D maybe TRBD1 (5 bases). V shed 2 bases and J shed 4 bases, with 11 bases lying between them. Germline V gene data show CDR1 as SGHTA and CDR2 as FQGNSA. CDR3 length: 14 amino acids. DNA of the CDR3: TGTGCCAGCAGCTTACAGGGTTGGGCCACTGAAGCTTTCTTT. Protein sequence: CASSLQGWATEAFF.

This chain uses TRBV4-3 with TRBJ1-2; 9 positions match TRBD1. The CDR3 has 16 amino acids. The V and J ends lost 1 base and 3 bases, in that order; junction bases with no gene match: 6. Germline CDR1 and CDR2: LGHNA and YSLEER. CDR3 bases: TGCGCCAGCAGCCAAGCTGGGGACAGGGCGTACTATGGCTACACCTTC. Its protein product is CASSQAGDRAYYGYTF.

The J gene is TRBJ2-7, the V gene TRBV5-1; TRBD1 aligns across 7 bases. J was trimmed by 3 bases and V by 0 bases; bases with no gene match: 9. The germline V gene encodes CDR1 SGHRS and CDR2 YFSETQ. The CDR3 extends over 16 amino acids. In DNA form, the CDR3 reads TGCGCCAGCAGCTTGGGGGACAGCGCTGCCTTCTACGAGCAGTACTTC. It translates to CASSLGDSAAFYEQYF.

The chain employs TRBV5-1 and TRBJ2-5; 7 bases align to TRBD2. Per germline, CDR1 SGHRS and CDR2 YFSETQ. CDR3 length equals 14 residues. V shed 2 bases, J shed 4 bases, and the junction held 5 bases outside the gene matches. The CDR3 reads CASSLRLAGETQYF. DNA for the CDR3: TGCGCCAGCAGCTTACGACTAGCCGGAGAGACCCAGTACTTC.

The chain carries TRBV4-3 and TRBJ1-1, with D tentatively TRBD1 (5 bases). Trimming stripped 1 base from V and 5 bases from J, with 8 bases between. The CDR3 length is 13 residues. The germline V gene encodes CDR1 LGHNA and CDR2 YSLEER. The CDR3 here is CASSQAEGTEAFF. The CDR3 coding sequence is TGCGCCAGCAGCCAAGCCGAGGGGACTGAAGCTTTCTTT.

This rearrangement joins TRBV11-3 to TRBJ2-3; 12 nucleotides align to TRBD2. Germline trimming cut 1 base from V and 1 base from J; bases unmatched to any gene: 3. From germline, CDR1 is SGHNT and CDR2 YENEEA. The CDR3 extends over 17 amino acids. The CDR3 loop reads CASSLGLAGVRTDTQYF. Here the CDR3 DNA reads TGTGCCAGCAGCTTAGGACTAGCGGGGGTTCGCACAGATACGCAGTATTTT.